This T cell receptor (beta chain) was recorded in a study of technical replicates of blood from a few donors. Measured with immunoSEQ multiplex PCR; TCRdb has only the in-frame clones, and not every one. The sample gives around 93,000 clones, around 95% of which show up once; around 0.36% is in the top ten. This CDR3 has 15 residues. J was trimmed by 5 bases and V by 6 bases; bases with no gene match: 7. Germline CDR1 is SEHNR and CDR2 is FQNEAQ (reference sequence). The chain recombines TRBV7-9 with TRBJ2-5; 12 nucleotides line up with TRBD2. This TCR was recovered from a human donor in good health. Sequences were obtained from T cells isolated from PBMCs. The CDR3 reads CASRILAGGKETQYF. DNA for the CDR3: TGTGCCAGCAGAATACTAGCGGGAGGAAAGGAGACCCAGTACTTC.